This paragraph covers one T cell receptor (beta chain) sequence. This specimen comes from a study of PD-1 blockade in classical Hodgkin lymphoma. Background on the study: Patients were treated with nivolumab at 3 mg/kg, and this was given intravenously every 2 weeks.

Germline-derived CDR1 and CDR2 are MNHNY and SVGAGI (reference sequence). This CDR3 has 15 amino acids. V shed 5 bases and J shed 5 bases, with 16 bases lying between them. The patients all showed relapse after autologous stem cell transplantation, while their brentuximab vedotin exposure varied. Data came from immunoSEQ multiplex PCR; TCRdb stores just in-frame clones and leaves some out. Of about 85,000 clones listed, about 93% are singletons. The gene calls are TRBV6-6 and TRBJ2-1; D call uncertain. The sequencing here drew on peripheral blood mononuclear cells (PBMCs), taken before the second cycle of nivolumab. The TCR originated in a human donor with classical Hodgkin lymphoma. The CDR3 loop reads CASSPLRRVDNEQFF. DNA of the CDR3: TGTGCCAGCAGTCCACTACGAAGGGTCGACAATGAGCAGTTCTTC.